This T cell receptor beta chain appears in the sequencing data of a study of T cell responses to AZD1222 COVID-19 vaccine. Produced via immunoSEQ multiplex PCR; TCRdb's table is partial and in-frame only. The sample has 110,000 to 150,000 clones; about 93% are singletons. Findings and caveats of the study: Across the whole spike, CD4 TCRs peaked at regions 160-218 and 743-854.

The V end lost 0 bases, the J end lost 2 bases, and 10 bases lay between the germline ends. The germline V gene encodes CDR1 LGHDT and CDR2 YNNKEL (reference sequence). The CDR3 runs to 15 residues. Comment on this clone: Its antigen is undetermined.

This clonotype was obtained from an adult in good health. This sample comprised peripheral blood, obtained on day 0 of AZD1222 vaccination. The chain links TRBV3-1 (or the pseudogene TRBV3-2) to TRBJ2-5, with a weak D call TRBD1 (5 bases). The CDR3: CASSQDSGPQETQYF. Written as DNA, the CDR3 is TGTGCCAGCAGCCAAGATTCAGGGCCTCAAGAGACCCAGTACTTC.